This T cell receptor (beta chain) comes out of a study of spatial heterogeneity in lung cancer. Study findings and constraints: Relative to follow-up, resection was when ubiquitous expanded tumor TCRs appeared more in blood.

TCRdb analysed the 5' RACE reads with MiXCR anew, one entry per CDR3 protein. The data show 35,000 to 50,000 distinct CDR3 sequences, with 20% to 25% seen just once and under 8.5% held by the top ten. V dropped 4 bases and J dropped 2 bases, with 8 bases sitting between them. This CDR3 contains 13 residues. On this clonotype itself: The antigen remains undetermined.

Time point indicated: blood at routine non-recurrence follow-up after resection. The chain uses TRBV12-3 or TRBV12-4 and TRBJ1-2, with D uncertain. Specimen: PBMCs, collected at follow-up. The clonotype comes from a female donor with early-stage non-small cell lung cancer. In DNA, the CDR3 is TGTGCCAGCAGTTACCGGAGAAACTATGGCTACACCTTC. Protein: CASSYRRNYGYTF.